The T cell receptor beta chain under discussion was sequenced for a study of monozygotic twins with inflammatory bowel disease. Eight distinct reactions (per sample) were used to make the cDNA. TCRdb re-called the 5' RACE reads; one entry per CDR3 protein, DNA not given. The sample totals some 90,000 distinct CDR3 sequences; its top ten clones hold just under 7.5%. The germline CDR1 and CDR2 sequences are WNHNN and SYGVQD (reference sequence). CDR3 length: 15 amino acids. The receptor was isolated from a human donor with ulcerative colitis or Crohn's disease, or a healthy co-twin of an affected twin (not recorded which). The sequenced sample was blood. V is TRBV10-1 and J is TRBJ2-3; TCRdb selects TRBD2, and the lack of DNA leaves this call unchecked. CDR3 protein: CASSRERVSTDTQYF.